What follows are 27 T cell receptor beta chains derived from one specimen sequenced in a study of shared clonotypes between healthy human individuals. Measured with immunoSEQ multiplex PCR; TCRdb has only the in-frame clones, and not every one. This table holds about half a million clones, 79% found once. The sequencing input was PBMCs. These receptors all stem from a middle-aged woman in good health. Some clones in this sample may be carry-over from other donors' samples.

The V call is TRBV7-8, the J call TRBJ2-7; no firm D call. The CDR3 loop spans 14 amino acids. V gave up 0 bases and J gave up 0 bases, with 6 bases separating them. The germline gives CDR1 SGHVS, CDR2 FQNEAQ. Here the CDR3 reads CASSLATVSYEQYF. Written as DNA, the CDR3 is TGTGCCAGCAGCTTAGCCACGGTCTCCTACGAGCAGTACTTC.

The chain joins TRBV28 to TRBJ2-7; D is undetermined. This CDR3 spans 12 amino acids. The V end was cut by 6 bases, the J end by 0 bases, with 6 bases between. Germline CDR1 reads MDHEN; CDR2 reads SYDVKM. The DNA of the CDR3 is TGTGCCAGCAGCCGGACCTCCTACGAGCAGTACTTC. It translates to CASSRTSYEQYF.

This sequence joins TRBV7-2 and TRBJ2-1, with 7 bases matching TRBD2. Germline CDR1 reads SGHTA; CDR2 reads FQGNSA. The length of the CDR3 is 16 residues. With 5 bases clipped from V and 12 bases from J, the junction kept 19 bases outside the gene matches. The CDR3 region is CASSGPTGTPSGGQFF. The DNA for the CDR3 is TGTGCCAGCAGCGGACCCACCGGGACTCCTAGCGGTGGGCAGTTCTTC. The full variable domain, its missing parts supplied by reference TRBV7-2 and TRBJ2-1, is GAGVSQSPSNKVTEKGKDVELRCDPISGHTALYWYRQSLGQGLEFLIYFQGNSAPDKSGLPSDRFSAERTGGSVSTLTIQRTQQEDSAVYLCASSGPTGTPSGGQFFGPGTRLTVL.

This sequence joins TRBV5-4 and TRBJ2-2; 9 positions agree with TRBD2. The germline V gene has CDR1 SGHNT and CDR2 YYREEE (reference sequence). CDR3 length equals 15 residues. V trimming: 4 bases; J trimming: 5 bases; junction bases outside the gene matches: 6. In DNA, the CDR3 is TGTGCCAGCAGCAGGACTAGCGTGGGAACCGGGGAGCTGTTTTTT. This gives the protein CASSRTSVGTGELFF.

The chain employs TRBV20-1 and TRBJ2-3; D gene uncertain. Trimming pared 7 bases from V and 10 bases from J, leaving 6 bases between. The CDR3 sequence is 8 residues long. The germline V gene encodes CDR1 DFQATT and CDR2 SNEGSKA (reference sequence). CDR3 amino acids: CSVRAQYF. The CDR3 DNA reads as TGCAGTGTTCGCGCGCAGTATTTT.

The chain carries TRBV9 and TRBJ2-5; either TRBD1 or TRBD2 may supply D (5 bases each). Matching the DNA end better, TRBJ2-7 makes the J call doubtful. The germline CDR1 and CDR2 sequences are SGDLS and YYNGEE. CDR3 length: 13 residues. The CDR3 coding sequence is TGTGCCAGCAGCGTTGGGACGACGGGCGAGCAGTACTTC. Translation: CASSVGTTGEQYF.

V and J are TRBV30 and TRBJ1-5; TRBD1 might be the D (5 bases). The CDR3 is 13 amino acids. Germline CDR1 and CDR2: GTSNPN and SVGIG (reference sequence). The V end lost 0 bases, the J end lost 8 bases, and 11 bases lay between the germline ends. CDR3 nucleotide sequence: TGTGCCTGGAGTGTACTGGGGCAAAAGCCCCAGCATTTT. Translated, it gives CAWSVLGQKPQHF.

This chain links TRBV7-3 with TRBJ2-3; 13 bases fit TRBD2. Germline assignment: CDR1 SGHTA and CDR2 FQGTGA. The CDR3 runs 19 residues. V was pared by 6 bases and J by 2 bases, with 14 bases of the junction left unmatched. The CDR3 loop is CASRRPLLAGGVPTDTQYF. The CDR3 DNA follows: TGTGCCAGCAGACGCCCCCTACTAGCGGGAGGGGTTCCCACAGATACGCAGTATTTT.

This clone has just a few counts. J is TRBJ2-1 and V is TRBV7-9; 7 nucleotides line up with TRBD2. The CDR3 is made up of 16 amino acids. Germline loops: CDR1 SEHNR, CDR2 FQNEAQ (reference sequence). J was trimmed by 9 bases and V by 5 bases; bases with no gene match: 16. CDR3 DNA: TGTGCCAGCAGCCCTACGAACCGGGGGGACGCCGGTGAGCAGTTCTTC. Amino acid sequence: CASSPTNRGDAGEQFF.

Here the CDR3 reads CARSLAYEGQGNETQYF. The CDR3 nucleotides read TGTGCCAGAAGCTTGGCCTATGAGGGACAGGGGAACGAGACCCAGTACTTC. This rearrangement joins TRBV5-3 to TRBJ2-5; TRBD1 matches at 10 bases. TRBV5-3 is marked as an open reading frame, function uncertain. This CDR3 is built from 17 residues. Trimming took 0 bases from V and 5 from J; bases not matched to a gene: 10.

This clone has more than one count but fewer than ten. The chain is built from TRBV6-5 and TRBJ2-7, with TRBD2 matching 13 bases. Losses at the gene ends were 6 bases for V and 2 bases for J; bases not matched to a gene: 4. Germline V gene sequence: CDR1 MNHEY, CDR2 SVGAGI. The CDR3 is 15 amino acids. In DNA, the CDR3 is TGTGCCAGCAGATGGGGACTAGCGGGGACCTACGAGCAGTACTTC. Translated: CASRWGLAGTYEQYF.

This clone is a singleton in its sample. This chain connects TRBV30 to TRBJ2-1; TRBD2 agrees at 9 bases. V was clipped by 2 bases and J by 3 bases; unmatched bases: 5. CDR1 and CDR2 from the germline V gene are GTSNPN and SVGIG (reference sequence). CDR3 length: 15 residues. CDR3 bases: TGTGCCTGGAGTCCTCTAGCGGGGTTCTACAATGAGCAGTTCTTC. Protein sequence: CAWSPLAGFYNEQFF. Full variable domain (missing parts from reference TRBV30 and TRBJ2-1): SQTIHQWPATLVQPVGSPLSLECTVEGTSNPNLYWYRQAAGRGLQLLFYSVGIGQISSEVPQNLSASRPQDRQFILSSKKLLLSDSGFYLCAWSPLAGFYNEQFFGPGTRLTVL.

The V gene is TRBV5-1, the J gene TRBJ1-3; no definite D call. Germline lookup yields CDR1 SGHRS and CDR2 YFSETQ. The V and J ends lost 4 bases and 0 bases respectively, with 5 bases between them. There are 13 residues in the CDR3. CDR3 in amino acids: CASSTHSGNTIYF. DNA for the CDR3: TGCGCCAGCAGCACCCACTCTGGAAACACCATATATTTT.

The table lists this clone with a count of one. The DNA of the CDR3 is TGTGCCAGCAGTTCTACAGGGGGAATTCAGCCCCAGCATTTT. It specifies CASSSTGGIQPQHF. This chain connects TRBV28 to TRBJ1-5; 8 bases are shared with TRBD1. The V gene end was trimmed by 4 bases and the J gene end by 6 bases; junction bases not matched to a gene: 5. CDR3 size: 14 residues. Germline loops: CDR1 MDHEN, CDR2 SYDVKM. The full variable domain, rest sourced from reference TRBV28 and TRBJ1-5, is DVKVTQSSRYLVKRTGEKVFLECVQDMDHENMFWYRQDPGLGLRLIYFSYDVKMKEKGDIPEGYSVSREKKERFSLILESASTNQTSMYLCASSSTGGIQPQHFGDGTRLSIL.

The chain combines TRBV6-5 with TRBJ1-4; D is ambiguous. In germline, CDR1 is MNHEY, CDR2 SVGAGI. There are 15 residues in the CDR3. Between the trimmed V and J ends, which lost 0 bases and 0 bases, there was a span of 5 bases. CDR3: CASSYSKATNEKLFF. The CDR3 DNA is TGTGCCAGCAGTTACTCCAAAGCAACTAATGAAAAACTGTTTTTT.

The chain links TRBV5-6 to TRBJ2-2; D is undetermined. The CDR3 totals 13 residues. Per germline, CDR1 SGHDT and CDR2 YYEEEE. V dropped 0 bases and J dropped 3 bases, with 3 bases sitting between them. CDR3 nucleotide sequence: TGTGCCAGCAGCTTGGGGGACACCGGGGAGCTGTTTTTT. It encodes CASSLGDTGELFF.

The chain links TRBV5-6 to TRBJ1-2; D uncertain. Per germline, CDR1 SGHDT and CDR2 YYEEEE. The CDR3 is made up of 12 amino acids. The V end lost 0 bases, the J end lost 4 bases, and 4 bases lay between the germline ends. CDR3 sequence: CASSLVSYGYTF. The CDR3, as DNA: TGTGCCAGCAGCTTGGTTAGCTATGGCTACACCTTC.

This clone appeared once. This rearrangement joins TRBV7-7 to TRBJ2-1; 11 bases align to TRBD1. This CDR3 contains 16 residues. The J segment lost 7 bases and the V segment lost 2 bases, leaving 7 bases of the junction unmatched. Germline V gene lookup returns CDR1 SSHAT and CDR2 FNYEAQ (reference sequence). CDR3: CASSLTLGQGANEQFF. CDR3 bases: TGTGCCAGCAGCTTAACCCTCGGACAGGGGGCTAATGAGCAGTTCTTC.

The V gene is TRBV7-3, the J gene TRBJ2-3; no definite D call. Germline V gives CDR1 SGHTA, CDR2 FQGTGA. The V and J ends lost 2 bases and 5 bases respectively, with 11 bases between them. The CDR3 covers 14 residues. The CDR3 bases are TGTGCCAGCAGCTTACGCCGGGTTGGAGATACGCAGTATTTT. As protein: CASSLRRVGDTQYF.

DNA for the CDR3: TGTGCCAGCAGCTTAGCAGGGGGGATCTCTGGGGCCAACGTCCTGACTTTC. The encoded protein is CASSLAGGISGANVLTF. The genes are TRBV7-3 and TRBJ2-6; D may be TRBD1 (7 bases). The CDR3 contains 17 residues. The V end was cut by 2 bases, the J end by 0 bases, with 11 bases between. CDR1 is SGHTA and CDR2 is FQGTGA in the germline V gene.

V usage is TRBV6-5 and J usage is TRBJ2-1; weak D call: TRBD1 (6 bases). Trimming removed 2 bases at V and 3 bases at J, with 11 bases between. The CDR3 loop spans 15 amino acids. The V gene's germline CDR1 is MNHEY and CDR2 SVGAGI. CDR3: CASSYGDTRYNEQFF. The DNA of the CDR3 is TGTGCCAGCAGTTACGGGGACACCCGCTACAATGAGCAGTTCTTC.

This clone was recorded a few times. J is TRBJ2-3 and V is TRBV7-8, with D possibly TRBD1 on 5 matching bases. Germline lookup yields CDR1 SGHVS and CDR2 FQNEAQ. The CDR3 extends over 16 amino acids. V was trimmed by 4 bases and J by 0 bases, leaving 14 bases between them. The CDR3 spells CASSSWGLFSTDTQYF. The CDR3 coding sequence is TGTGCCAGCAGCTCCTGGGGCCTGTTTAGCACAGATACGCAGTATTTT.

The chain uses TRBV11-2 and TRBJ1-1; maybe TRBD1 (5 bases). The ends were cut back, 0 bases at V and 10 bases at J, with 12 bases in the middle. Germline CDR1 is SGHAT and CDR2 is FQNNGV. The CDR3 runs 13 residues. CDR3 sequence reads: CASSLDTGRVAFF. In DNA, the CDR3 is TGTGCCAGCAGCTTAGACACAGGAAGGGTAGCTTTCTTT.

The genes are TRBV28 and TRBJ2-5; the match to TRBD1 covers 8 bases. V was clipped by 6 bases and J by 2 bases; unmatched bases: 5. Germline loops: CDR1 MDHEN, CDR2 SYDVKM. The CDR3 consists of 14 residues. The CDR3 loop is CASSRDRQQETQYF. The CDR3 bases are TGTGCCAGCAGCCGGGACAGGCAGCAAGAGACCCAGTACTTC.

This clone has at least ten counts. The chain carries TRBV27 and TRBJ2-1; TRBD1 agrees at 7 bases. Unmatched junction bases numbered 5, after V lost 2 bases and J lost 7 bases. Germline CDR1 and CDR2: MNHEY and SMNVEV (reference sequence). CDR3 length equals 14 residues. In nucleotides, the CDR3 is TGTGCCAGCAGTTTACCGGGACAGAGGAATGAGCAGTTCTTC. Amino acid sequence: CASSLPGQRNEQFF.

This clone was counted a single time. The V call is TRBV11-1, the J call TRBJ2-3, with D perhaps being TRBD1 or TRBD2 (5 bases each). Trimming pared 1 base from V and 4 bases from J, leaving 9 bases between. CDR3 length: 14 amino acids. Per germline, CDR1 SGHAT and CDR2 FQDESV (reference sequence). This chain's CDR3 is CASSLGGRPDTQYF. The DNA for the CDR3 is TGTGCCAGCAGCTTAGGGGGGAGACCAGATACGCAGTATTTT.

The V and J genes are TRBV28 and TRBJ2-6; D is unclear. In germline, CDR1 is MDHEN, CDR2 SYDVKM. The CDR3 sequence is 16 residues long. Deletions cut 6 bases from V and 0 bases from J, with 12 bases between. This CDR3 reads CASSLLMDSGANVLTF. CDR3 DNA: TGTGCCAGCAGCTTACTCATGGACTCTGGGGCCAACGTCCTGACTTTC.